Listed here is a single T cell receptor (beta chain). This clone's antigen is unknown. Qualities for individual bases were not recorded, and no much larger clone is one base off. This sample was included in a study of shared clonotypes between healthy human individuals (TCRdb year 2020). With respect to the entire study: The cohort included a few men and a couple of women between 18 and 49 years of age. Each donor's leukapheresis produced roughly between roughly 0.85 and 9.5 billion PBMCs. Libraries were prepared and TCR repertoires were sequenced by different laboratories using diverse techniques, in order to increase sequencing depth and limit assay-specific biases. For each donor, CD4 naive and CD4 memory were each given three plates, CD8 naive was given two plates, and CD8 memory was given one plate. Blood TCR repertoires of about five healthy adults were deeply sequenced to estimate repertoire size and the extent of clonotype sharing between individuals.

The donors were healthy, HIV-negative adults with no recently reported acute infections or vaccinations. Every donor was a Caucasian adult living in Nashville, Tennessee, USA. CD4+ T cells were enriched by magnetic negative selection; naive cells were then positively selected on CD45RA, and the negative fraction formed the memory subset. Blood was obtained by leukapheresis, after which PBMCs were separated by Ficoll-Histopaque density gradient centrifugation and cryopreserved in liquid nitrogen vapor phase. Analytical flow cytometry was used to check the purity and quantity of every magnetically sorted T cell population. From each sorted fraction, genomic DNA was isolated and quantified by UV absorbance on a Nanodrop 2000c. Using the deep immunoSEQ assay, multiplex PCR amplified TCR CDR3 regions from genomic DNA. Extracted genomic DNA from each cell subset was distributed evenly across all wells of several immunoSEQ 96-well plates, and each plate was treated as a replicate. For sorted subsets, around 200 ng genomic DNA, equal to about 30,000 T cell genomes, was loaded into each replicate PCR. Purified libraries were measured with a Qubit 3.0 fluorometer, size-checked on a Bioanalyzer 2100, and measured again with the KAPA Library Quantification kit. Every immunoSEQ 96-well plate was sequenced on a separate single-read 150-cycle Illumina NextSeq 550 flow cell. The authors' analysis ran thus. The immunoSEQ output contained only junctional sequences without quality scores, so filtering could not match that applied to full-length reads. To assign V/J genes and CDR3, sequences were annotated against IMGT germline references using PyIR, a Python wrapper for IgBLAST v1.9. Any read was removed if the V/J assignment was weak (E-value above 1e-6), the CDR3 was missing, or the read contained stop codons, out-of-frame junctions, or ambiguous translated residues. V3J clonotypes were defined as sequences sharing an identical inferred V gene, J gene, and CDR3 amino acid sequence. The percentage overlap between two repertoires was calculated by dividing the number of shared unique clonotypes by the size of the smaller repertoire. RTK rarefaction, the Chao1 estimator, and Recon v2.1 estimates of unobserved clonotypes were used to assess repertoire richness. OLGA was used to compute generation probabilities for all TCRbeta clonotypes that the gDNA method yielded from a handful of donors. This immuneACCESS table, as held by TCRdb, lists in-frame sequences with V and J called but not all clones. Of the missing ones, under half trace to an unresolved V gene in checked studies; the others have no known cause. V, J and clone size are taken as reported in that table, and D and trimming were inferred from the DNA itself. In all, the sample holds some 1.5 million clones, and approximately 98% of those were seen once. About 0.45% of the sample is taken by the ten largest.

CDR1 SGHAT and CDR2 FQDESV were looked up in the germline V gene (reference sequence). The CDR3, from cysteine to phenylalanine, totals 17 residues. CDR3 DNA only is kept here, 51 bases in frame from base 1. The junction shows trimming of 2 bases on V and 3 bases on J, and the gene matches do not reach 10 bases of it. Study-level results and caveats: Larger estimated clonotype richness was generally found for naive subsets than for memory subsets. Clonotypes shared by all four sorted-subset donors showed higher generation probabilities than non-shared clonotypes. Pairwise subsampling led to the expectation that sequencing depth would affect the degree of clonotype sharing among donors. Approximately 5% of naive CD4, around 3.6% of naive CD8, approximately 2.2% of memory CD4, and roughly 0.4% of memory CD8 clonotypes were shared across a few donors. The small number of donors limited the genetic and exposure-history diversity represented. Rarefaction of sorted-subset datasets indicated incomplete sequencing despite the large sequencing depth. Sampling was limited to blood, and TCR repertoires in tissue likely differ from TCR repertoires in blood.

Input material: naive CD4+ T cells sorted from blood. The sample's cell subset or site label, in plain terms: CD45RA+ positively selected. The clonotype was recovered from a young man in good health. The chain couples TRBV11-1 to TRBJ2-7, with TRBD2 identical over 10 junction bases. The CDR3 reads as follows: CASSLRLSSGSLYEQYF. The DNA reads TGTGCCAGCAGCTTAAGACTGTCTAGCGGGAGTCTCTACGAGCAGTACTTC.